A single sample gave rise to the 12 T cell receptor beta chains below, sequenced in a study of cytomegalovirus exposure and HLA in healthy donors. 13 Jbeta primers and 60 Vbeta primers were used for the PCR. Generated by immunoSEQ multiplex PCR, the TCRdb table keeps only in-frame clones and is missing some. The table shows around 180,000 clones, with roughly 80% occurring only once. The source material was PBMCs. All receptors derive from a woman between 45 and 65 years old in good health and CMV-seronegative.

A word on this clone: This same CDR3 is encoded by further DNA sequences in the sample. The chain joins TRBV27 to TRBJ1-2; perhaps TRBD1 as D (5 bases). The V end lost 3 bases, the J end lost 5 bases, and 13 bases lay between the germline ends. Germline CDR1 is MNHEY and CDR2 is SMNVEV (reference sequence). The CDR3 consists of 14 residues. CDR3 loop: CASSLGGSGYGYTF. In DNA form, the CDR3 reads TGTGCCAGCAGTTTGGGGGGGTCTGGGTATGGCTACACCTTC.

This clone was seen just once. The rearrangement uses TRBV27 and TRBJ2-5; TRBD1 aligns across 10 bases. The J call could be wrong; TRBJ2-7 is a better fit for the DNA end. Per the germline V gene, CDR1 is MNHEY and CDR2 is SMNVEV (reference sequence). This CDR3 has 15 amino acids. CDR3 sequence: CASSSQRTGGYEQYF. For the CDR3, the DNA is TGTGCCAGCAGTTCTCAGAGGACAGGGGGATACGAGCAGTACTTC.

The CDR3 DNA reads TGTGCCAGCAGTTCACAGCAGGGGAACTATGGCTACACCTTC. The encoded protein is CASSSQQGNYGYTF. This sequence joins TRBV6-6 and TRBJ1-2; weak D call: TRBD1 (6 bases). Germline loops: CDR1 MNHNY, CDR2 SVGAGI (reference sequence). This CDR3 contains 14 residues. V was pared by 4 bases and J by 2 bases, with 11 bases between.

The chain links TRBV7-2 to TRBJ2-1, with TRBD2 matching over 7 bases. This CDR3 spans 16 amino acids. J gave up 0 bases and V 1 base, and 3 bases lay outside the gene matches. Germline V gene sequence: CDR1 SGHTA, CDR2 FQGNSA. The DNA of the CDR3 is TGTGCCAGCAGCTTAGAGGCGGGGGTCTCCTACAATGAGCAGTTCTTC. Its translation is CASSLEAGVSYNEQFF. Supplemented by reference TRBV7-2 and TRBJ2-1, the full variable domain reads GAGVSQSPSNKVTEKGKDVELRCDPISGHTALYWYRQSLGQGLEFLIYFQGNSAPDKSGLPSDRFSAERTGGSVSTLTIQRTQQEDSAVYLCASSLEAGVSYNEQFFGPGTRLTVL.

This clone was observed once. V gene TRBV5-1 combines with J gene TRBJ1-2; no definite D call. The CDR3 consists of 15 residues. Germline V gives CDR1 SGHRS, CDR2 YFSETQ. V was clipped by 4 bases and J by 1 base, with 14 bases between them. The CDR3 bases are TGCGCCAGCAGCCCCCTCGGTGGTATTAACTATGGCTACACCTTC. This gives the protein CASSPLGGINYGYTF.

The chain combines TRBV18 with TRBJ2-5, with D tentatively TRBD1 (5 bases). The end of the DNA is better explained by TRBJ2-7, so the J call may be wrong. The CDR3 consists of 11 residues. Per germline, CDR1 KGHSH and CDR2 LQKENI. For the CDR3, the DNA is TGTGCCAGCTCACCAGGGGCCGAGCAGTACTTC. It translates to CASSPGAEQYF.

A word on this clone: Its ends do not fully match the called genes, so a read error is possible. Other DNA sequences within the sample encode an identical CDR3. The chain is built from TRBV6-5 and TRBJ1-1; 7 bases match TRBD1. This CDR3 spans 15 amino acids. CDR1 and CDR2 (germline): MNHEY, SVGAGI. In nucleotides, the CDR3 is TGTGCCAGCAGACGCGCCGGGACAGATTCCACTGAAGCCTTCTTT. Translated, it gives CASRRAGTDSTEAFF.

This chain joins TRBV5-6 and TRBJ2-7, with D tentatively TRBD1 (6 bases). Germline CDR1 is SGHDT and CDR2 is YYEEEE. Trimming pared 0 bases from V and 10 bases from J, leaving 17 bases between. CDR3 length: 14 amino acids. The CDR3 DNA reads as TGTGCCAGCAGCTTGGTCCGACAGGCTCTCCCCCAGTACTTC. Amino acids: CASSLVRQALPQYF.

The rearrangement uses TRBV5-1 and TRBJ2-2; a weak D match, TRBD1 (6 bases). The CDR3 is 15 residues long. Germline V gene data show CDR1 as SGHRS and CDR2 as YFSETQ. The germline V and J ends were trimmed by 2 bases and 7 bases, with 15 bases remaining between them. CDR3 amino acids: CASSLSGEIGGELFF. The CDR3 DNA is TGCGCCAGCAGCTTATCAGGGGAGATAGGCGGGGAGCTGTTTTTT.

This chain links TRBV11-2 with TRBJ2-2; TRBD2 is a possible D gene (6 bases). V shed 5 bases and J shed 8 bases, with 21 bases lying between them. Germline loops: CDR1 SGHAT, CDR2 FQNNGV. The CDR3 has 16 amino acids. CDR3 sequence reads: CASSGGAGKGTGELFF. CDR3 nucleotide sequence: TGTGCCAGCAGCGGAGGGGCGGGAAAAGGGACGGGGGAGCTGTTTTTT.

The V call is TRBV15, the J call TRBJ1-5; weak D call: TRBD1 (5 bases). V was clipped by 0 bases and J by 4 bases, with 10 bases between them. Germline V gene sequence: CDR1 LNHNV, CDR2 YYDKDF (reference sequence). The CDR3 length is 15 residues. The CDR3 nucleotides read TGTGCCACCAGCAGAGATCTAGGGGTTAATCAGCCCCAGCATTTT. This encodes CATSRDLGVNQPQHF.

This clone is a singleton in its sample. The chain combines TRBV11-2 with TRBJ2-5, with 14 bases fitting TRBD2. This CDR3 contains 18 residues. Per the germline V gene, CDR1 is SGHAT and CDR2 is FQNNGV. The V gene end was trimmed by 1 base and the J gene end by 4 bases; junction bases not matched to a gene: 8. The CDR3 spells CASSLGLTSGGALETQYF. In DNA, the CDR3 is TGTGCCAGCAGCTTAGGATTGACTAGCGGGGGGGCCTTAGAGACCCAGTACTTC.